The 20 T cell receptor beta chains in this list originate from one sample, sequenced in a study of breast tumors, draining lymph nodes, adjacent tissues (dated by TCRdb to the mid-2010s). Receptors were amplified or captured by multiplex PCR. The instrument was an Illumina HiSeq 2000. In TCRdb, the public reads were trimmed at Q25 with fastp and aligned with MiXCR, with productive beta chains retained. Every CDR3 protein is listed once, alongside the most common genes and DNA of its rows. This sample has 180,000 or so distinct CDR3 sequences in its table, and roughly 31% of those were observed once. The top ten clonotypes cover over 4% of the sample. The axillary draining lymph nodes of breast cancer patients were the source of the lymph node samples. The sample taken for sequencing was axillary lymph node tissue. These receptor sequences come from a female donor with breast cancer. Some clones in this sample may be carry-over from other donors' samples.

In this sample, this clonotype turned up once. The junction differs from germline at one of its ends, possibly a read error. This chain uses TRBV7-2 with TRBJ2-6, with a possible D match to TRBD1 (5 bases). The germline V gene encodes CDR1 SGHTA and CDR2 FQGNSA. This CDR3 spans 16 amino acids. The DNA of the CDR3 is TGTGCCAGCCGCTTAATGTCCAGCTCTGGGGCCAACGTCCTGGCTTTC. It codes for CASRLMSSSGANVLAF.

This clonotype has a count of ten or more. CDR3 region: CAWKKNSPLHF. DNA of the CDR3: TGTGCCTGGAAAAAGAATTCACCCCTCCACTTT. V is TRBV30 and J is TRBJ1-6, with unresolved D. Between the trimmed V and J ends, which lost 4 bases and 7 bases, there was a span of 5 bases. The CDR3 length is 11 residues. The germline V gene encodes CDR1 GTSNPN and CDR2 SVGIG (reference sequence).

About this clonotype: Given a much more abundant clone one base away, this may be a read error. The chain combines TRBV20-1 with TRBJ1-5, with TRBD1 identical over 8 bases. V shed 2 bases, J shed 9 bases, and the junction held 9 bases outside the gene matches. Germline CDR1 is DFQATT and CDR2 is SNEGSKA (reference sequence). CDR3 length: 14 residues. The CDR3: CSARSPGGSPPQHF. DNA for the CDR3: TGCAGTGCTAGATCACCAGGGGGCAGTCCGCCCCAGCATTTT.

This clonotype was detected many times. The V gene is TRBV4-3, the J gene TRBJ1-4; TRBD1 aligns across 7 bases. In germline, CDR1 is LGHNA, CDR2 YSLEER. The CDR3 is 15 residues long. V was clipped by 4 bases and J by 5 bases; unmatched bases: 7. For the CDR3, the DNA is TGCGCCAGCAGCCCCCTCCAGGGGGGGAATGAAAAACTGTTTTTT. It specifies CASSPLQGGNEKLFF.

This clonotype was seen a handful of times. Relative to the germline gene, one junction end is altered; a read error may explain this. The chain's CDR3 is CASSQADGGEKLSF. In DNA form, the CDR3 reads TGTGCCAGCAGCCAGGCGGATGGGGGGGAAAAACTGTCTTTT. This chain joins TRBV9 and TRBJ1-4; possibly TRBD1 for D (5 bases). The CDR3 loop spans 14 amino acids. CDR1 is SGDLS and CDR2 is YYNGEE in the germline V gene.

V is TRBV24-1 and J is TRBJ2-2, with D tentatively TRBD1 (6 bases). CDR3 length: 15 residues. Germline assignment: CDR1 KGHDR and CDR2 SFDVKD. Trimming left V 2 bases short and J 3 bases short, with 9 bases between. The CDR3 here is CATSDSAGDTGELFF. CDR3 DNA sequence: TGTGCCACCAGTGATTCTGCAGGGGACACCGGGGAGCTGTTTTTT.

Details on this clonotype: A much bigger clone sits one base away, suggesting this may be a read error. The chain is built from TRBV11-2 and TRBJ2-7, with 8 bases identical to TRBD1. The CDR3 is 14 residues long. Germline values: CDR1 SGHAT, CDR2 FQNNGV. V dropped 4 bases and J dropped 6; count of bases not matched to a gene: 8. The DNA for the CDR3 is TGTGCCAGCAGCTCCTTGACAGGGGCCGGCGAGCAGTACTTC. This codes for CASSSLTGAGEQYF.

The rearrangement links TRBV2 to TRBJ2-7, with TRBD2 matching over 11 bases. Germline lookup yields CDR1 SNHLY and CDR2 FYNNEI. The CDR3 runs 15 residues. Trimming removed 8 bases from V and 1 base from J; junction bases left unmatched: 7. DNA for the CDR3: TGTGCCAGCCTCGGGACTAGCGGAGCATCCTACGAGCAGTACTTC. Translation gives CASLGTSGASYEQYF.

As for this clonotype: This may come from a read error, since a much larger clone is one base off. This chain links TRBV28 with TRBJ2-7; the match to TRBD1 covers 7 bases. Germline CDR1 MDHEN, CDR2 SYDVKM. The CDR3 length is 15 residues. The CDR3 sequence: CASSAHETGHHERYF. The CDR3 DNA reads as TGTGCCAGCAGTGCACACGAGACAGGGCACCACGAGCGGTACTTC.

This clonotype was observed many times. The genes are TRBV14 and TRBJ2-3; D uncertain. Germline V gene lookup returns CDR1 SGHDN and CDR2 FVKESK. This CDR3 region has 14 residues. Deletions cut 3 bases from V and 2 bases from J, with 9 bases between. The DNA for the CDR3 is TGTGCCAGCAGCCAGTGGACGGACACAGATACGCAGTATTTT. Amino acid sequence: CASSQWTDTDTQYF.

With respect to this clonotype: A much larger clone sits a single nucleotide away, making a read error possible. The chain recombines TRBV12-3 or TRBV12-4 with TRBJ1-4; no firm D call. The CDR3 sequence is 11 residues long. The CDR3 region has the DNA TGTGCCAGCAGAACCGGGGAAAAACTGCTTTTT. It codes for CASRTGEKLLF.

In its sample, this clonotype was seen many times. A read error is likely, as this CDR3 ends without the conserved phenylalanine or tryptophan. The V call is TRBV7-2, the J call TRBJ2-5; D may be TRBD1 (6 bases). The CDR3 covers 14 residues. V gave up 5 bases and J gave up 2 bases, with 12 bases separating them. Germline V gene sequence: CDR1 SGHTA, CDR2 FQGNSA. The CDR3 reads CASSPSRGQETQYL. The CDR3, as DNA: TGTGCCAGCAGCCCAAGTAGGGGGCAAGAGACCCAGTACCTC.

This clonotype came up a few times. A much bigger clone sits one base away, suggesting this may be a read error. The J gene is TRBJ2-3, the V gene TRBV9; 9 bases match TRBD2. This CDR3 has 20 residues. V dropped 0 bases and J dropped 1; count of bases not matched to a gene: 15. The germline gives CDR1 SGDLS, CDR2 YYNGEE. Here the CDR3 DNA reads TGTGCCAGCAGCGTAGAAGGGGCGGGGGGGGCCTATGCTGGCACAGATACGCAGTATTTT. This gives the protein CASSVEGAGGAYAGTDTQYF. Filled out from reference TRBV9 and TRBJ2-3, the complete variable domain reads DSGVTQTPKHLITATGQRVTLRCSPRSGDLSVYWYQQSLDQGLQFLIQYYNGEERAKGNILERFSAQQFPDLHSELNLSSLELGDSALYFCASSVEGAGGAYAGTDTQYFGPGTRLTVL.

There are many counts of this clonotype. This rearrangement joins TRBV2 to TRBJ2-7, with D possibly being TRBD2 (5 bases). The CDR3 covers 13 residues. The germline gives CDR1 SNHLY, CDR2 FYNNEI. V was cut by 6 bases and J by 3 bases, with 12 bases left in between. The CDR3 loop reads CASSGLVGYEQYF. Written as DNA, the CDR3 is TGTGCCAGCAGCGGACTTGTTGGCTACGAGCAGTACTTC.

This clonotype was detected ten times or more. This rearrangement joins TRBV12-3 or TRBV12-4 to TRBJ2-7, with 8 bases lining up with TRBD1. This CDR3 has 12 residues. The trim removed 5 bases at V and 6 bases at J, leaving 3 bases unmatched. This CDR3 is CASSRQGIEQYF. The DNA for the CDR3 is TGTGCCAGCAGTAGACAGGGGATCGAGCAGTACTTC.

The table lists this clonotype with many counts. The CDR3 sequence: CSASRTAQETQYF. CDR3 nucleotide sequence: TGCAGTGCTAGTCGCACAGCCCAAGAGACCCAGTACTTC. The chain uses TRBV20-1 and TRBJ2-5; the D is unclear. V shed 3 bases and J shed 1 base, with 9 bases lying between them. The CDR3 runs to 13 residues. Germline V lookup: CDR1 DFQATT, CDR2 SNEGSKA (reference sequence).

This clonotype showed up many times. The V call is TRBV7-2, the J call TRBJ2-3, with 8 bases fitting TRBD2. The CDR3 has 15 residues. The ends lost 4 bases at V and 3 bases at J; junction bases unmatched: 6. Germline assignment: CDR1 SGHTA and CDR2 FQGNSA. The CDR3 DNA sequence: TGTGCCAGCAGCTCGAGCGGGAGAGGGACAGATACGCAGTATTTT. This gives the protein CASSSSGRGTDTQYF. The variable domain in full, with the rest retrieved from reference TRBV7-2 and TRBJ2-3, is GAGVSQSPSNKVTEKGKDVELRCDPISGHTALYWYRQSLGQGLEFLIYFQGNSAPDKSGLPSDRFSAERTGGSVSTLTIQRTQQEDSAVYLCASSSSGRGTDTQYFGPGTRLTVL.

This clonotype appeared many times. The chain uses TRBV20-1 and TRBJ1-5; D is unresolved. CDR1 DFQATT and CDR2 SNEGSKA come from the germline V gene (reference sequence). The CDR3 has 12 residues. Between the trimmed V and J ends, which lost 3 bases and 11 bases, there was a span of 14 bases. The CDR3 DNA follows: TGCAGTGCTAGGGGAGTGTCACAATCCCAGCATTTT. Protein sequence: CSARGVSQSQHF.

This clonotype was recorded many times. The J gene is TRBJ2-7, the V gene TRBV7-9; tentatively, D is TRBD1 or TRBD2 (5 bases each). Between the trimmed V and J ends, which lost 5 bases and 2 bases, there was a span of 13 bases. The CDR3 contains 14 residues. Germline V gene lookup returns CDR1 SEHNR and CDR2 FQNEAQ (reference sequence). DNA for the CDR3: TGTGCCAGCAGCCATGACTGGGGGACCTACGAGCAGTACTTC. This encodes CASSHDWGTYEQYF.

Remarks on this clonotype: A single base separates this from a much larger clone, so it may be a read error. The J gene is TRBJ2-5, the V gene TRBV2; maybe TRBD1 (5 bases). CDR1 and CDR2 from the germline V gene are SNHLY and FYNNEI. The CDR3 contains 14 residues. The CDR3 DNA is TGTACCAGCCGACGAGAAGGGGCGAGAGAGACCCAGTACTTC. It codes for CTSRREGARETQYF. The whole variable domain, remainder taken from reference TRBV2 and TRBJ2-5, is EPEVTQTPSHQVTQMGQEVILRCVPISNHLYFYWYRQILGQKVEFLVSFYNNEISEKSEIFDDQFSVERPDGSNFTLKIRSTKLEDSAMYFCTSRREGARETQYFGPGTRLLVL.